This T cell receptor beta chain was profiled in a study of T-cell reconstitution after alpha-beta-depleted transplantation in children. Study-level findings and limits: Surviving recipient T cells and thymic progenitors produced the high day-60 TCRbeta diversity seen in some patients. Several hundred graft clones that had expanded were reportedly the source of alpha-beta T cells about two months after transplant.

The CDR3 contains 17 residues. V was pared by 1 base and J by 4 bases, with 8 bases of the junction left unmatched. In germline, CDR1 is MNHEY, CDR2 SVGAGI. As for this clonotype: Its antigen is still unknown.

The TCRbeta library incorporated unique molecular identifiers. TCRdb re-analysed the PCR reads in MiXCR, keeping a single row per CDR3 protein. Counted here are 540,000 or so distinct CDR3 sequences, around 23% occurring once; the ten biggest clones make up over 12%. The sequence came from a boy less than two years old who had a stem cell transplant for acute myeloid leukemia, so the T cells may come from the graft donor. The sequences come from PBMCs, mostly from graft donor cells, collected 360 days after TCRalphabeta/CD19-depleted stem cell transplant. V and J are TRBV6-5 and TRBJ2-5, with TRBD2 matching over 11 bases. The CDR3 DNA sequence: TGTGCCAGCAGTTACTTTTCTAGCGGGGGGATCCGAGAGACCCAGTACTTC. Amino acid sequence: CASSYFSSGGIRETQYF.